This T cell receptor (beta chain) was identified in a study of Ad26.COV2.S vaccination and SARS-CoV-2 variants. Findings and caveats of the study: Among vaccine recipients, spike-specific TCR breadth exceeded that of placebo recipients. Responses of T cells in total may have been underestimated by the TCR breadth and depth analyses.

Treatment defined: roughly 20 received Ad26.COV2.S at low or high dose, single or two shots; roughly 5 received placebo; per-sample allocation not given. Sampling happened 63 days after the first vaccine or placebo injection. This clone came up a few times. Its antigen remains unknown. V was trimmed by 4 bases and J by 4 bases, leaving 7 bases between them. The germline CDR1 and CDR2 sequences are WNHNN and SYGVQD (reference sequence). This CDR3 contains 13 residues. The data were produced by immunoSEQ multiplex PCR, yet TCRdb's version contains in-frame clones alone and is incomplete. The sample shows hundreds of thousands of clones, around 89% of them seen only once.

Sequenced material: peripheral blood, taken in a trial of Ad26.COV2.S vaccine versus placebo. This chain connects TRBV10-1 to TRBJ2-2; no clear D. The sequence was obtained from a person aged 18 to 59 who received the Ad26.COV2.S COVID-19 vaccine or a placebo. DNA for the CDR3: TGCGCCAGCAGTGCGACCCTCACCGGGGAGCTGTTTTTT. Residues: CASSATLTGELFF.